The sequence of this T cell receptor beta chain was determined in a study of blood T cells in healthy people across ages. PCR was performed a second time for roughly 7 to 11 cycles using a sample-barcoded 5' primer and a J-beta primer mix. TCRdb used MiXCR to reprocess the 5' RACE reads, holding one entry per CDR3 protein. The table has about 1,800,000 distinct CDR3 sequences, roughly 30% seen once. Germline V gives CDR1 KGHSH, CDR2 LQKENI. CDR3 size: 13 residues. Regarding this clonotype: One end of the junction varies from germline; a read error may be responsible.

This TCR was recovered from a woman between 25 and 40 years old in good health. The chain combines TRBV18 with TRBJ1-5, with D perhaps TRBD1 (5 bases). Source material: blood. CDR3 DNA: TGTGACAGCTCACAACAGGAACATCAGCCCCAGCATTTT. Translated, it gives CDSSQQEHQPQHF.